This TCR beta chain was obtained from a study of T-cell reconstitution after alpha-beta-depleted transplantation in children. Study findings and constraints: There were reportedly several hundred expanded graft clones from which alpha-beta T cells came about two months after transplant. T-cell numbers and diversity, one year after transplant, stemmed largely from T cells that were newly produced. Some patients' high day-60 TCRbeta diversity was traced to surviving recipient T cells and thymic progenitors.

This clonotype has a handful of counts. What it recognizes is unknown. During its preparation, the TCRbeta library received unique molecular identifiers. TCRdb re-derived calls from the PCR reads in MiXCR, one entry per CDR3 protein. The sample consists of about 640,000 distinct CDR3 sequences, 10% to 15% of them appearing once. Sample: PBMCs, mostly from graft donor cells, taken 360 days after TCRalphabeta/CD19-depleted stem cell transplant. This clonotype was obtained from a male patient under 18 who had a stem cell transplant for acute myeloid leukemia, so the T cells may come from the graft donor.

The CDR3 spells CASSRFSGALYEQYF. The CDR3 DNA is TGCGCCAGCAGCCGATTTAGCGGGGCCCTCTACGAGCAGTACTTC. The V gene is TRBV4-3, the J gene TRBJ2-7; 8 nucleotides match TRBD2. The ends lost 4 bases at V and 3 bases at J; junction bases unmatched: 8. Germline assignment: CDR1 LGHNA and CDR2 YSLEER. The CDR3 consists of 15 residues.